This entry lists 32 T cell receptor beta chains sequenced from one sample in a study of T cells in tuberculosis. Time point here: new active TB diagnosis, blood taken before or within 7 days of starting treatment. Sequencing was performed with immunoSEQ multiplex PCR; in TCRdb, only in-frame clones are kept and a portion is missing. The profile covers fewer than 35,000 clones, with 86% appearing a single time and 4% to 6.5% taken by the ten largest. The specimen was PBMCs, collected at tuberculosis diagnosis. The receptors were gathered from an adult with tuberculosis.

The chain has TRBV2 and TRBJ1-1; 9 nucleotides agree with TRBD1. The CDR3 is made up of 14 amino acids. Trimming cost V 6 bases and J 0 bases; bases outside gene matches: 2. Germline V gene sequence: CDR1 SNHLY, CDR2 FYNNEI. This CDR3 is CASSGQGMNTEAFF. CDR3 DNA: TGTGCCAGCAGCGGACAGGGGATGAACACTGAAGCTTTCTTT. Full variable domain (rest looked up from reference TRBV2 and TRBJ1-1): EPEVTQTPSHQVTQMGQEVILRCVPISNHLYFYWYRQILGQKVEFLVSFYNNEISEKSEIFDDQFSVERPDGSNFTLKIRSTKLEDSAMYFCASSGQGMNTEAFFGQGTRLTVV.

This sequence joins TRBV5-4 and TRBJ2-5; TRBD1 matches 9 bases. CDR1 and CDR2 (germline): SGHNT, YYREEE (reference sequence). Trimming at V came to 2 bases and at J to 2 bases, leaving 7 bases not matched to a gene. CDR3 length: 16 residues. CDR3: CASSLQGASSQETQYF. The DNA for the CDR3 is TGTGCCAGCAGCTTACAGGGGGCGAGTTCTCAAGAGACCCAGTACTTC.

The CDR3 here is CASSSEGRAGGLNGYTF. The CDR3, as DNA: TGTGCCAGCAGTTCGGAGGGTCGGGCAGGGGGCCTGAATGGCTACACCTTC. The rearrangement joins TRBV28 to TRBJ1-2, with TRBD1 identical over 8 bases. V lost 4 bases to trimming and J lost 6 bases; unmatched junction nucleotides: 16. Germline CDR1 MDHEN, CDR2 SYDVKM. The CDR3 length is 17 residues.

The gene calls are TRBV5-1 and TRBJ1-6; no reliable D call. Germline V CDR1 and CDR2: SGHRS, YFSETQ. The CDR3 runs 17 residues. Deletions cut 6 bases from V and 0 bases from J, with 16 bases between. CDR3 DNA sequence: TGCGCCAGCACCTCGAGCGACCGGAGCTCCTATAATTCACCCCTCCACTTT. It codes for CASTSSDRSSYNSPLHF.

The CDR3 DNA is TGTGCCAGCAGCTTGGGGCTTCAAGAGACCCAGTACTTC. Translating gives CASSLGLQETQYF. This chain connects TRBV5-4 to TRBJ2-5; D unclear. The germline gives CDR1 SGHNT, CDR2 YYREEE (reference sequence). V lost 0 bases to trimming and J lost 2 bases, with 5 bases between them. The CDR3 runs 13 residues.

The chain carries TRBV6-5 and TRBJ1-6, with 10 bases fitting TRBD1. The CDR3 runs to 15 residues. J lost 6 bases, V lost 7 bases, and 6 bases had no gene match. Germline values: CDR1 MNHEY, CDR2 SVGAGI. CDR3 sequence (DNA): TGTGCCAGCACTCTGACAGGGGGCCTTAATTCACCCCTCCACTTT. Its translation: CASTLTGGLNSPLHF.

The chain uses TRBV7-3 and TRBJ2-2, with TRBD2 identical over 11 bases. Germline V gene lookup returns CDR1 SGHTA and CDR2 FQGTGA. With V trimmed by 2 bases and J by 6 bases, 8 bases remained unmatched. This CDR3 contains 17 residues. The CDR3 sequence: CASSLQASGGRAGELFF. The CDR3 DNA follows: TGTGCCAGCAGCTTACAGGCTAGCGGGGGGAGAGCCGGGGAGCTGTTTTTT.

As DNA, the CDR3 is TGCGCCAGCAGCTTGGAACAGATAAACACCGGGGAGCTGTTTTTT. This sequence encodes CASSLEQINTGELFF. The chain is built from TRBV5-1 and TRBJ2-2; D not resolved. This CDR3 is 15 amino acids long. V was clipped by 0 bases and J by 2 bases, with 8 bases between them. CDR1 is SGHRS and CDR2 is YFSETQ in the germline V gene.

In this sample, this clone turned up a few times. The genes are TRBV5-1 and TRBJ2-5; no firm D call. V was cut by 0 bases and J by 5 bases, with 8 bases left in between. The CDR3 runs 13 residues. Per germline, CDR1 SGHRS and CDR2 YFSETQ. CDR3 loop: CASSLAPGETQYF. CDR3 bases: TGCGCCAGCAGCTTGGCCCCCGGGGAGACCCAGTACTTC.

The CDR3 reads CASSLTSLDAYYNEQFF. The DNA of the CDR3 is TGTGCCAGCAGCTTAACGAGTCTAGATGCTTACTACAATGAGCAGTTCTTC. The gene calls are TRBV7-3 and TRBJ2-1, with D unclear. Trimming removed 0 bases from V and 3 bases from J, with 15 bases in between. The CDR3 consists of 17 residues. Germline assignment: CDR1 SGHTA and CDR2 FQGTGA.

The rearrangement uses TRBV2 and TRBJ1-1; tentative D call: TRBD1 (6 bases). CDR3 length equals 15 residues. From germline, CDR1 is SNHLY and CDR2 FYNNEI. Trimming took 6 bases from V and 0 from J, leaving 14 bases between them. The CDR3 region has the DNA TGTGCCAGCAGCACCACGACAGGTATGAACACTGAAGCTTTCTTT. Protein product: CASSTTTGMNTEAFF. The whole variable domain, remainder taken from reference TRBV2 and TRBJ1-1, is EPEVTQTPSHQVTQMGQEVILRCVPISNHLYFYWYRQILGQKVEFLVSFYNNEISEKSEIFDDQFSVERPDGSNFTLKIRSTKLEDSAMYFCASSTTTGMNTEAFFGQGTRLTVV.

This rearrangement joins TRBV7-3 to TRBJ1-1; D call uncertain. This CDR3 has 13 residues. Germline CDR1 SGHTA, CDR2 FQGTGA. V shed 5 bases and J shed 1 base, with 8 bases lying between them. The chain's CDR3 is CASSHGRNTEAFF. Written as DNA, the CDR3 is TGTGCCAGCAGCCATGGGAGGAACACTGAAGCTTTCTTT.

The J gene is TRBJ2-3, the V gene TRBV28; 9 nucleotides match TRBD1. The CDR3 has 14 amino acids. V shed 8 bases and J 5 bases; nucleotides not matched to a gene: 8. Germline CDR1 reads MDHEN; CDR2 reads SYDVKM. The CDR3 DNA is TGTGCCAGCGGGTGGGACAGGGTGGTAGATACGCAGTATTTT. Translating gives CASGWDRVVDTQYF.

J is TRBJ2-5 and V is TRBV5-5; tentative D call: TRBD1 (5 bases). Germline values: CDR1 SGHKS, CDR2 YYEKEE (reference sequence). The V end was cut by 4 bases, the J end by 4 bases, with 11 bases between. This CDR3 region has 13 residues. The CDR3 spells CASSRREGETQYF. CDR3 in DNA: TGTGCCAGCAGCCGCAGGGAAGGAGAGACCCAGTACTTC. Full variable domain (rest looked up from reference TRBV5-5 and TRBJ2-5): DAGVTQSPTHLIKTRGQQVTLRCSPISGHKSVSWYQQVLGQGPQFIFQYYEKEERGRGNFPDRFSARQFPNYSSELNVNALLLGDSALYLCASSRREGETQYFGPGTRLLVL.

V is TRBV4-1 and J is TRBJ1-1; D unclear. Germline V gives CDR1 MGHRA, CDR2 YSYEKL. Trimming took 3 bases from V and 7 from J, leaving 15 bases between them. This CDR3 is built from 14 residues. CDR3 in amino acids: CASSHPLGDGEAFF. CDR3 nucleotide sequence: TGCGCCAGCAGCCACCCCCTCGGGGATGGTGAAGCTTTCTTT.

This sequence joins TRBV29-1 and TRBJ1-1, with 8 bases that match TRBD1. The CDR3 spans 14 residues. V shed 6 bases and J 2 bases; nucleotides not matched to a gene: 8. Germline assignment: CDR1 SQVTM and CDR2 ANQGSEA. DNA for the CDR3: TGCAGCGTCATTCTCGGACAGGGAAACACTGAAGCTTTCTTT. Protein sequence: CSVILGQGNTEAFF.

This clone has a single count. This chain links TRBV7-2 with TRBJ2-2; TRBD2 aligns across 8 bases. The germline gives CDR1 SGHTA, CDR2 FQGNSA. The length of the CDR3 is 16 residues. The V and J ends lost 4 bases and 4 bases, in that order; junction bases with no gene match: 8. For the CDR3, the DNA is TGTGCCAGCAGCTCCCCGGGGGGGCCTGGCACCGGGGAGCTGTTTTTT. This encodes CASSSPGGPGTGELFF.

The chain has TRBV5-6 and TRBJ2-3, with 13 bases identical to TRBD2. V was clipped by 4 bases and J by 4 bases; unmatched bases: 3. CDR1 is SGHDT and CDR2 is YYEEEE in the germline V gene. The CDR3 is 15 amino acids. Here the CDR3 reads CASSPGLAGSDTQYF. The CDR3 DNA reads TGTGCCAGCAGCCCGGGACTAGCGGGATCAGATACGCAGTATTTT.

This chain connects TRBV9 to TRBJ2-1, with 9 bases identical to TRBD2. The CDR3 is 16 amino acids. V lost 2 bases to trimming and J lost 5 bases; unmatched junction nucleotides: 8. CDR1 SGDLS and CDR2 YYNGEE come from the germline V gene. CDR3 in amino acids: CASSVRGLAGNNEQFF. The CDR3 DNA sequence: TGTGCCAGCAGCGTCCGGGGACTAGCAGGCAACAATGAGCAGTTCTTC.

The chain couples TRBV5-1 to TRBJ1-1; D is uncertain. V was cut by 0 bases and J by 1 base, with 10 bases left in between. The germline V gene encodes CDR1 SGHRS and CDR2 YFSETQ. The CDR3 contains 15 residues. The CDR3 protein is CASSLVGVENTEAFF. The CDR3 coding sequence is TGCGCCAGCAGCTTGGTCGGGGTTGAGAACACTGAAGCTTTCTTT. Complete variable domain (other parts from reference TRBV5-1 and TRBJ1-1): KAGVTQTPRYLIKTRGQQVTLSCSPISGHRSVSWYQQTPGQGLQFLFEYFSETQRNKGNFPGRFSGRQFSNSRSEMNVSTLELGDSALYLCASSLVGVENTEAFFGQGTRLTVV.

V is TRBV9 and J is TRBJ1-4; the D gene is possibly TRBD1 (5 bases). Trimming took 0 bases from V and 0 from J, leaving 6 bases between them. Germline assignment: CDR1 SGDLS and CDR2 YYNGEE. The length of the CDR3 is 15 residues. This chain's CDR3 is CASSVEGTTNEKLFF. The CDR3 DNA follows: TGTGCCAGCAGCGTAGAGGGGACAACTAATGAAAAACTGTTTTTT.

The chain recombines TRBV4-1 with TRBJ2-4; 8 positions match TRBD1. The CDR3 totals 16 residues. CDR1 is MGHRA, CDR2 YSYEKL, per germline. The V segment lost 2 bases and the J segment 3 bases; nucleotides outside the gene matches: 6. CDR3 protein: CASSQPNRGSKNIQYF. The CDR3 nucleotides read TGCGCCAGCAGCCAACCCAACAGGGGGAGCAAAAACATTCAGTACTTC.

This clone was recorded only once. The chain couples TRBV6-5 to TRBJ2-2; 10 nucleotides align to TRBD2. Germline values: CDR1 MNHEY, CDR2 SVGAGI. V lost 6 bases and J lost 1; bases outside the gene matches: 2. The CDR3 has 15 amino acids. The CDR3 sequence is CASSIAGGNTGELFF. The CDR3 DNA sequence: TGTGCCAGCAGCATAGCGGGAGGGAACACCGGGGAGCTGTTTTTT.

The V call is TRBV30, the J call TRBJ1-4, with a weak D call TRBD1 (5 bases). Trimming removed 2 bases from V and 0 bases from J, with 10 bases in between. The CDR3 has 15 residues. CDR1 is GTSNPN, CDR2 SVGIG, per germline (reference sequence). In DNA form, the CDR3 reads TGTGCCTGGAGTCAGACAGTCGCAACTAATGAAAAACTGTTTTTT. Its protein product is CAWSQTVATNEKLFF. Together with reference TRBV30 and TRBJ1-4, the CDR3 gives the full variable domain: SQTIHQWPATLVQPVGSPLSLECTVEGTSNPNLYWYRQAAGRGLQLLFYSVGIGQISSEVPQNLSASRPQDRQFILSSKKLLLSDSGFYLCAWSQTVATNEKLFFGSGTQLSVL.

In this sample, this clone turned up a few times. The CDR3 here is CASSQDTGGWEKLFF. For the CDR3, the DNA is TGCGCCAGCAGCCAAGATACAGGGGGTTGGGAAAAACTGTTTTTT. J is TRBJ1-4 and V is TRBV4-1, with 8 positions matching TRBD1. The CDR3 sequence is 15 residues long. The germline V gene encodes CDR1 MGHRA and CDR2 YSYEKL. J was trimmed by 8 bases and V by 0 bases; bases with no gene match: 5.

V usage is TRBV27 and J usage is TRBJ2-5, with 7 bases fitting TRBD1. The CDR3 loop spans 12 amino acids. CDR1 is MNHEY, CDR2 SMNVEV, per germline (reference sequence). With 6 bases clipped from V and 4 bases from J, the junction kept 2 bases outside the gene matches. This CDR3 reads CASRAGGETQYF. CDR3 DNA: TGTGCCAGCAGGGCAGGGGGAGAGACCCAGTACTTC.

In regard to this clone: In the same sample, other DNA sequences code for this CDR3. The chain links TRBV6-1 to TRBJ1-1; weak D call: TRBD1 (6 bases). Germline V gene sequence: CDR1 MNHNS, CDR2 SASEGT. Trimming stripped 0 bases from V and 4 bases from J, with 6 bases between. CDR3 size: 13 residues. CDR3 region: CASSEAGGTEAFF. The CDR3 DNA is TGTGCCAGCAGTGAAGCAGGGGGCACTGAAGCTTTCTTT.

The genes are TRBV27 and TRBJ2-1; the match to TRBD2 covers 11 bases. This CDR3 comprises 15 residues. Germline trimming cut 2 bases from V and 4 bases from J; bases unmatched to any gene: 1. Germline V gives CDR1 MNHEY, CDR2 SMNVEV (reference sequence). Here the CDR3 reads CASSLTSGSYNEQFF. CDR3 coding DNA: TGTGCCAGCAGTTTAACTAGCGGGAGTTACAATGAGCAGTTCTTC.

The V gene is TRBV6-6, the J gene TRBJ2-3; maybe TRBD1 (6 bases). The CDR3 totals 15 residues. Germline CDR1 is MNHNY and CDR2 is SVGAGI (reference sequence). V lost 5 bases and J lost 0, with 12 bases in between. CDR3 bases: TGTGCCAGCAGTAACAGGGACGGAAGCACAGATACGCAGTATTTT. Encoded protein: CASSNRDGSTDTQYF.

The J gene is TRBJ2-2, the V gene TRBV28, with D hard to call. Trimming left V 9 bases short and J 0 bases short, with 8 bases between. Germline CDR1 MDHEN, CDR2 SYDVKM. The CDR3 covers 13 residues. Here the CDR3 reads CASLGPNTGELFF. Here the CDR3 DNA reads TGTGCCAGTCTAGGCCCGAACACCGGGGAGCTGTTTTTT.

This clone appeared a few times. This chain connects TRBV21-1 to TRBJ2-4; TRBD2 is the table's D call, not checked against the DNA. TRBV21-1 is a pseudogene segment. The CDR3 is made up of 18 amino acids. Written as DNA, the CDR3 is TGTGCCAGCAGCGGGACTAGCGGGGTATTACTAGCCAAAAACATTCAGTACTTC. Its translation is CASSGTSGVLLAKNIQYF.

This chain uses TRBV7-9 with TRBJ2-1; D is unresolved. V dropped 8 bases and J dropped 6 bases, with 14 bases sitting between them. Germline lookup yields CDR1 SEHNR and CDR2 FQNEAQ (reference sequence). The CDR3 runs to 13 residues. The CDR3 sequence: CASGITGGNEQFF. In nucleotides, the CDR3 is TGTGCCAGCGGCATAACTGGCGGCAATGAGCAGTTCTTC.